What follows are 17 T cell receptor beta chains derived from one specimen sequenced in a study of shared clonotypes between healthy human individuals. Repertoires were generated with immunoSEQ multiplex PCR, while TCRdb's copy carries only in-frame clones and drops some. This table has 2 million to 2.5 million clones, less than 95% appearing once. Specimen: naive CD4+ T cells from PBMCs. Documented subset: CD45RA+ positively selected. The receptors here all came from a man between 18 and 35 years old in good health. Some clones in this sample may be carry-over from other donors' samples.

The chain combines TRBV6-1 with TRBJ2-7, with D perhaps given as TRBD1 or TRBD2 (5 bases each). The CDR3 length is 11 residues. Germline V gene sequence: CDR1 MNHNS, CDR2 SASEGT. V was trimmed by 6 bases and J by 9 bases, leaving 12 bases between them. The CDR3 sequence is CASRTGTAQYF. In nucleotides, the CDR3 is TGTGCCAGCAGGACCGGGACGGCGCAGTACTTC.

The rearrangement uses TRBV19 and TRBJ1-1; 9 bases fit TRBD1. The germline V gene encodes CDR1 LNHDA and CDR2 SQIVND (reference sequence). The CDR3 is made up of 15 amino acids. The ends lost 6 bases at V and 5 bases at J; junction bases unmatched: 10. DNA for the CDR3: TGTGCCAGTAGACCAGGCGGGACAGGGAATACTGAAGCTTTCTTT. Translating gives CASRPGGTGNTEAFF.

On this clone: Other DNA sequences in the sample encode the same CDR3. The chain recombines TRBV5-6 with TRBJ1-4, with TRBD1 matching over 7 bases. This CDR3 spans 14 amino acids. Germline V gene lookup returns CDR1 SGHDT and CDR2 YYEEEE. Trimming cost V 4 bases and J 8 bases; bases outside gene matches: 8. CDR3 sequence: CASSLRGLGEKLFF. CDR3 bases: TGTGCCAGCAGCCTAAGGGGGCTCGGAGAAAAACTGTTTTTT.

The chain uses TRBV7-8 and TRBJ2-2, with 11 bases fitting TRBD2. The CDR3 totals 17 residues. Germline values: CDR1 SGHVS, CDR2 FQNEAQ. The junction had 8 bases not matched to a gene; V was cut back by 0 bases and J by 8 bases. The CDR3 region has the DNA TGTGCCAGCAGCTTAGCACAACTAGCGGGAGTCACGGGGGAGCTGTTTTTT. As protein: CASSLAQLAGVTGELFF. Full variable domain (missing parts from reference TRBV7-8 and TRBJ2-2): GAGVSQSPRYKVAKRGQDVALRCDPISGHVSLFWYQQALGQGPEFLTYFQNEAQLDKSGLPSDRFFAERPEGSVSTLKIQRTQQEDSAVYLCASSLAQLAGVTGELFFGEGSRLTVL.

V gene TRBV10-1 combines with J gene TRBJ1-1; no clear D gene. Trimming stripped 0 bases from V and 1 base from J, with 6 bases between. The CDR3 length is 14 residues. Per the germline V gene, CDR1 is WNHNN and CDR2 is SYGVQD (reference sequence). The CDR3 loop is CASSESGGNTEAFF. CDR3 DNA sequence: TGCGCCAGCAGTGAGTCGGGAGGGAACACTGAAGCTTTCTTT.

This chain uses TRBV6-6 with TRBJ2-4; D is unresolved. The CDR3 has 13 residues. Germline assignment: CDR1 MNHNY and CDR2 SVGAGI (reference sequence). With 4 bases removed from V and 5 bases from J, the gap between germline ends came to 9 bases. The CDR3 is CASSSLGQNIQYF. The CDR3 DNA is TGTGCCAGCAGTTCCTTGGGCCAAAACATTCAGTACTTC.

V gene TRBV7-9 combines with J gene TRBJ2-3; 7 bases are shared with TRBD2. With V trimmed by 3 bases and J by 2 bases, 5 bases remained unmatched. Germline V gives CDR1 SEHNR, CDR2 FQNEAQ (reference sequence). The CDR3 is 15 residues long. The CDR3 sequence is CASSFPSGYTDTQYF. DNA of the CDR3: TGTGCCAGCAGCTTCCCTAGCGGTTACACAGATACGCAGTATTTT.

A single count supports this clone. The genes are TRBV19 and TRBJ2-3, with 7 positions matching TRBD1. The V segment lost 7 bases and the J segment 1 base; nucleotides outside the gene matches: 5. The CDR3 consists of 14 residues. Germline V CDR1 and CDR2: LNHDA, SQIVND (reference sequence). As DNA, the CDR3 is TGTGCCAGTAATGACAGGGCACGCACAGATACGCAGTATTTT. Translating gives CASNDRARTDTQYF.

The chain carries TRBV15 and TRBJ1-5; 10 bases line up with TRBD1. The CDR3 is 16 amino acids. Germline V lookup: CDR1 LNHNV, CDR2 YYDKDF (reference sequence). The V and J ends lost 0 bases and 6 bases, in that order; junction bases with no gene match: 5. The CDR3 nucleotides read TGTGCCACCAGCAGAGAACCGACAGGGGGCAGTCAGCCCCAGCATTTT. Protein product: CATSREPTGGSQPQHF.

The V and J genes are TRBV29-1 and TRBJ2-1, with D hard to call. V lost 1 base, J lost 0 bases, and 10 bases lay in between. Germline assignment: CDR1 SQVTM and CDR2 ANQGSEA. CDR3 size: 15 residues. In nucleotides, the CDR3 is TGCAGCGTTGAAGGTACCCTCGACTCCTACAATGAGCAGTTCTTC. It codes for CSVEGTLDSYNEQFF.

The rearrangement links TRBV19 to TRBJ2-2; 9 nucleotides align to TRBD2. CDR1 is LNHDA, CDR2 SQIVND, per germline (reference sequence). There are 17 residues in the CDR3. J was trimmed by 3 bases and V by 1 base; bases with no gene match: 6. CDR3 bases: TGTGCCAGTAGTATAGCTGGGACTAGCTGGGACACCGGGGAGCTGTTTTTT. It specifies CASSIAGTSWDTGELFF.

The V gene is TRBV5-4, the J gene TRBJ2-1; 8 bases are a match to TRBD1. The CDR3 length is 16 residues. Trimming at V came to 4 bases and at J to 5 bases, leaving 11 bases not matched to a gene. The germline CDR1 and CDR2 sequences are SGHNT and YYREEE (reference sequence). The CDR3 loop reads CASSDPGGAKDNEQFF. CDR3 in DNA: TGTGCCAGCAGCGACCCAGGGGGCGCGAAGGACAATGAGCAGTTCTTC.

The chain employs TRBV29-1 and TRBJ2-7; the match to TRBD1 covers 11 bases. The J segment lost 0 bases and the V segment lost 4 bases, leaving 5 bases of the junction unmatched. This CDR3 comprises 15 residues. The V gene's germline CDR1 is SQVTM and CDR2 ANQGSEA. The CDR3 loop reads CSVGPGTGGSYEQYF. The CDR3 nucleotides are TGCAGCGTTGGCCCTGGGACAGGGGGCTCCTACGAGCAGTACTTC.

The gene calls are TRBV5-4 and TRBJ2-2, with D unclear. The CDR3 loop spans 11 amino acids. The germline CDR1 and CDR2 sequences are SGHNT and YYREEE (reference sequence). V was shortened by 4 bases and J by 6 bases, with 4 bases between the two germline ends. The CDR3 here is CASSGAGELFF. Written as DNA, the CDR3 is TGTGCCAGCAGCGGGGCCGGGGAGCTGTTTTTT.

This clone was counted between two and nine times. The V and J genes are TRBV5-1 and TRBJ1-2, with D tentatively TRBD1 (5 bases). The CDR3 consists of 14 residues. V lost 0 bases, J lost 4 bases, and 10 bases lay in between. Per the germline V gene, CDR1 is SGHRS and CDR2 is YFSETQ. The CDR3 DNA follows: TGCGCCAGCAGCTTGGGACAGTCTGGCTATGGCTACACCTTC. Translating gives CASSLGQSGYGYTF.

Only one count was recorded for this clone. The chain carries TRBV28 and TRBJ2-7; the match to TRBD1 covers 7 bases. V trimming: 5 bases; J trimming: 0 bases; junction bases outside the gene matches: 7. Per germline, CDR1 MDHEN and CDR2 SYDVKM. This CDR3 has 15 amino acids. In nucleotides, the CDR3 is TGTGCCAGCAGTCGCGGACAGGCCCGCTCCTACGAGCAGTACTTC. Translated, it gives CASSRGQARSYEQYF. Drawing the rest from reference TRBV28 and TRBJ2-7, the complete variable domain is DVKVTQSSRYLVKRTGEKVFLECVQDMDHENMFWYRQDPGLGLRLIYFSYDVKMKEKGDIPEGYSVSREKKERFSLILESASTNQTSMYLCASSRGQARSYEQYFGPGTRLTVT.

This clone turned up a few times. V gene TRBV5-1 combines with J gene TRBJ2-7; D is unclear. The germline CDR1 and CDR2 sequences are SGHRS and YFSETQ. CDR3 length: 13 amino acids. The germline V and J ends were trimmed by 0 bases and 7 bases, with 11 bases remaining between them. As DNA, the CDR3 is TGCGCCAGCAGCTTGGCGTCTAGTGGTGAGCAGTACTTC. It encodes CASSLASSGEQYF.